Below, 3 T cell receptor beta chains from the same sample are listed, as sequenced in a study of shared clonotypes between healthy human individuals. Sequencing used immunoSEQ multiplex PCR; TCRdb keeps in-frame clones, though not all of them. This table holds 700,000 or so clones, roughly 78% found once. What was sequenced was memory CD4+ T cells sorted from blood. As to subset: CD45RA-negative fraction. The receptors were sampled from a woman in her twenties or thirties in good health.

This clone was observed a few times. J is TRBJ2-3 and V is TRBV5-1; D is perhaps TRBD2 (6 bases). Germline-derived CDR1 and CDR2 are SGHRS and YFSETQ. V was pared by 4 bases and J by 4 bases, with 13 bases between. The CDR3 totals 14 residues. This CDR3 is CASSGGSEADTQYF. The CDR3 coding sequence is TGCGCCAGCAGCGGGGGGAGTGAGGCAGATACGCAGTATTTT.

Many counts were recorded for this clone. The chain joins TRBV15 to TRBJ1-2; no firm D call. This CDR3 is 14 amino acids long. With 4 bases removed from V and 1 base from J, the gap between germline ends came to 10 bases. Germline V gene lookup returns CDR1 LNHNV and CDR2 YYDKDF (reference sequence). The CDR3 is CATSNGRFNYGYTF. The CDR3 DNA follows: TGTGCCACCAGCAATGGCCGGTTTAACTATGGCTACACCTTC.

The chain combines TRBV19 with TRBJ1-2, with TRBD1 matching over 8 bases. CDR1 is LNHDA, CDR2 SQIVND, per germline (reference sequence). Germline trimming cut 2 bases from V and 4 bases from J; bases unmatched to any gene: 6. This CDR3 has 15 amino acids. CDR3 sequence (DNA): TGTGCCAGTAGTATACAGGGGGCATCATCCTATGGCTACACCTTC. This gives the protein CASSIQGASSYGYTF. Using reference TRBV19 and TRBJ1-2 for the parts outside the CDR3, the full variable domain is DGGITQSPKYLFRKEGQNVTLSCEQNLNHDAMYWYRQDPGQGLRLIYYSQIVNDFQKGDIAEGYSVSREKKESFPLTVTSAQKNPTAFYLCASSIQGASSYGYTFGSGTRLTVV.